Shown below are 21 T cell receptor beta chains from a single sample sequenced in a study of human T cells and chemical hapten exposure. TCRdb called the RACE reads again in MiXCR, with one record for every CDR3 protein. The sample holds 210,000 or so distinct CDR3 sequences, under 25% seen once. As to time point: patch test 3, about 24 weeks after DPC sensitization. Treatment described: therapeutic diphenylcyclopropenone sensitization with weekly scalp DPC. The source material was whole blood, sampled in connection with sensitization to the hapten diphenylcyclopropenone (DPC). These receptors all come from a woman in her thirties or forties with alopecia areata. Some clones in this sample may be carry-over from other donors' samples.

This clonotype was recorded a few times. This chain connects TRBV5-5 to TRBJ2-3; D not resolved. Trimming left V 1 base short and J 4 bases short, with 7 bases between. CDR3 length equals 13 residues. CDR1 and CDR2 from the germline V gene are SGHKS and YYEKEE (reference sequence). The CDR3 reads CASSLSWPDTQYF. The CDR3 DNA follows: TGTGCCAGCAGCTTGAGTTGGCCAGATACGCAGTATTTT.

The sample holds many counts of this clonotype. The chain joins TRBV5-1 to TRBJ1-1, with unresolved D. The CDR3 totals 13 residues. CDR1 and CDR2 (germline): SGHRS, YFSETQ. V lost 0 bases, J lost 4 bases, and 7 bases lay in between. The CDR3 region has the DNA TGCGCCAGCAGCTTGGGTGCTGGCACTGAAGCTTTCTTT. Its protein is CASSLGAGTEAFF.

This sequence joins TRBV4-2 and TRBJ2-2; D gene uncertain. Per the germline V gene, CDR1 is LGHNA and CDR2 is YNFKEQ. The CDR3 runs to 15 residues. Trimming shortened V by 0 bases and J by 6 bases, and 11 bases separated the two germline ends. The CDR3 bases are TGTGCCAGCAGCCAAGATTGGTCTGGAGCCGGGGAGCTGTTTTTT. Translation: CASSQDWSGAGELFF.

The rearrangement joins TRBV5-1 to TRBJ2-7, with 12 positions matching TRBD1. The CDR3 contains 15 residues. Trimming removed 3 bases from V and 4 bases from J; junction bases left unmatched: 5. Germline CDR1 SGHRS, CDR2 YFSETQ. The chain's CDR3 is CASSSGTGGPYEQYF. The CDR3 nucleotides read TGCGCCAGCAGCTCGGGGACAGGGGGCCCATACGAGCAGTACTTC.

This clonotype was counted between two and nine times. The CDR3 reads CSASRGQGETQYF. The CDR3 DNA reads TGCAGTGCATCCCGAGGACAGGGGGAGACCCAGTACTTC. V and J are TRBV20-1 and TRBJ2-5; 9 positions match TRBD1. The length of the CDR3 is 13 residues. J lost 5 bases, V lost 6 bases, and 7 bases had no gene match. The germline V gene has CDR1 DFQATT and CDR2 SNEGSKA (reference sequence).

V and J are TRBV28 and TRBJ2-7; tentative D call: TRBD2 (5 bases). The V gene's germline CDR1 is MDHEN and CDR2 SYDVKM. This CDR3 spans 15 amino acids. V was cut by 4 bases and J by 2 bases, with 15 bases left in between. DNA of the CDR3: TGTGCCAGCAGTTCCTCGTCCGGACTGGCCTACGAGCAGTACTTC. Amino acids: CASSSSSGLAYEQYF.

The chain joins TRBV7-2 to TRBJ2-5, with 9 bases lining up with TRBD2. The junction had 13 bases not matched to a gene; V was cut back by 3 bases and J by 2 bases. The CDR3 contains 18 residues. Germline loops: CDR1 SGHTA, CDR2 FQGNSA. In DNA form, the CDR3 reads TGTGCCAGCAGCTTCCAAGCGGGGGGTAGCGGGCCACAAGAGACCCAGTACTTC. This gives the protein CASSFQAGGSGPQETQYF.

This clonotype was observed a handful of times. The genes are TRBV19 and TRBJ2-1, with no clear D. CDR3 length: 16 residues. Germline V gene lookup returns CDR1 LNHDA and CDR2 SQIVND (reference sequence). V gave up 3 bases and J gave up 0 bases, with 12 bases separating them. The CDR3 protein is CASSMVGITSYNEQFF. The CDR3 coding sequence is TGTGCCAGTAGTATGGTGGGGATTACCTCCTACAATGAGCAGTTCTTC.

This sequence joins TRBV6-2 or TRBV6-3 and TRBJ1-5, with D perhaps TRBD1 (5 bases). The germline CDR1 and CDR2 sequences are MNHEY and SVGEGT. Trimming shortened V by 2 bases and J by 6 bases, and 8 bases separated the two germline ends. This CDR3 has 13 amino acids. CDR3 bases: TGTGCCAGCAGTTACCGCGGGGGTCAGCCCCAGCATTTT. As protein: CASSYRGGQPQHF.

A few counts support this clonotype. The V and J genes are TRBV7-2 and TRBJ2-3; D remains ambiguous. V lost 3 bases and J lost 4, with 11 bases in between. CDR1 is SGHTA and CDR2 is FQGNSA in the germline V gene. CDR3 length: 14 amino acids. DNA of the CDR3: TGTGCCAGCAGCTTGCGGTATGATGCAGATACGCAGTATTTT. It is translated as CASSLRYDADTQYF. Combining the CDR3 with reference TRBV7-2 and TRBJ2-3 gives the whole variable domain GAGVSQSPSNKVTEKGKDVELRCDPISGHTALYWYRQSLGQGLEFLIYFQGNSAPDKSGLPSDRFSAERTGGSVSTLTIQRTQQEDSAVYLCASSLRYDADTQYFGPGTRLTVL.

This clonotype showed up just a few times. The chain has TRBV27 and TRBJ2-3, with D possibly matching TRBD2 (6 bases). V was shortened by 6 bases and J by 6 bases, with 22 bases between the two germline ends. Germline CDR1 and CDR2: MNHEY and SMNVEV (reference sequence). CDR3 size: 16 residues. This CDR3 reads CASSPAYIGGSDTQYF. In nucleotides, the CDR3 is TGTGCCAGCAGCCCTGCTTATATCGGGGGTTCGGATACGCAGTATTTT.

V and J are TRBV29-1 and TRBJ2-5, with 8 bases fitting TRBD2. CDR1 and CDR2 from the germline V gene are SQVTM and ANQGSEA. J was trimmed by 2 bases and V by 6 bases; bases with no gene match: 5. The CDR3 consists of 13 residues. This chain's CDR3 is CSVSGGPQETQYF. The CDR3, as DNA: TGCAGCGTCAGCGGGGGCCCGCAAGAGACCCAGTACTTC.

The chain couples TRBV20-1 to TRBJ2-1, with TRBD1 matching 9 bases. The CDR3 has 14 amino acids. The V and J ends lost 4 bases and 6 bases, in that order; junction bases with no gene match: 7. Per the germline V gene, CDR1 is DFQATT and CDR2 is SNEGSKA (reference sequence). The DNA for the CDR3 is TGCAGTGCTACCGCCGGGACAGGGCCCAATGAGCAGTTCTTC. Its translation is CSATAGTGPNEQFF.

The genes are TRBV20-1 and TRBJ2-7; D call uncertain. CDR1 DFQATT and CDR2 SNEGSKA come from the germline V gene (reference sequence). This CDR3 is 11 amino acids long. The V end was cut by 7 bases, the J end by 3 bases, with 10 bases between. CDR3 coding DNA: TGCAGTGTATCCGCCGACTACGAGCAGTACTTC. Translated, it gives CSVSADYEQYF.

V is TRBV9 and J is TRBJ2-7; the D gene could be TRBD1 or TRBD2 (5 bases each). V lost 5 bases, J lost 4 bases, and 19 bases lay in between. The CDR3 totals 15 residues. Germline V gene sequence: CDR1 SGDLS, CDR2 YYNGEE. The CDR3 loop is CASRRGEGSGYEQYF. The CDR3 DNA sequence: TGTGCCAGCAGGAGGGGCGAAGGGTCGGGGTACGAGCAGTACTTC.

This clonotype was counted a few times. The CDR3 loop reads CASSPGQGNYEQYF. The CDR3 DNA reads as TGTGCCAGCTCACCGGGACAGGGGAACTACGAGCAGTACTTC. V usage is TRBV18 and J usage is TRBJ2-7; 10 positions match TRBD1. CDR1 and CDR2 from the germline V gene are KGHSH and LQKENI. The V and J ends lost 3 bases and 3 bases, in that order; junction bases with no gene match: 2. The length of the CDR3 is 14 residues.

The rearrangement uses TRBV27 and TRBJ1-5, with 8 bases identical to TRBD1. The germline V gene encodes CDR1 MNHEY and CDR2 SMNVEV (reference sequence). There are 13 residues in the CDR3. V shed 3 bases, J shed 7 bases, and the junction held 2 bases outside the gene matches. CDR3 in DNA: TGTGCCAGCAGTTTCGGACAGGGACAGCCCCAGCATTTT. Protein sequence: CASSFGQGQPQHF.

A few counts support this clonotype. This chain joins TRBV6-5 and TRBJ2-7; 7 bases line up with TRBD2. The germline CDR1 and CDR2 sequences are MNHEY and SVGAGI. CDR3 length: 16 amino acids. Unmatched junction bases numbered 13, after V lost 6 bases and J lost 2 bases. This CDR3 reads CASSLLRRAGAYEQYF. The CDR3 DNA follows: TGTGCCAGCAGCCTGTTGCGCCGGGCGGGAGCCTACGAGCAGTACTTC.

This chain connects TRBV7-2 to TRBJ2-7; D is possibly TRBD1 or TRBD2 (6 bases each). This CDR3 region has 14 residues. Trimming left V 6 bases short and J 7 bases short, with 19 bases between. The germline CDR1 and CDR2 sequences are SGHTA and FQGNSA. CDR3 residues: CASSPNEGGREQYF. The CDR3 bases are TGTGCCAGCAGTCCAAATGAGGGGGGTAGGGAGCAGTACTTC.

The chain recombines TRBV7-9 with TRBJ2-2; tentatively, D is TRBD2 (5 bases). Trimming removed 8 bases at V and 0 bases at J, with 13 bases between. Germline-derived CDR1 and CDR2 are SEHNR and FQNEAQ (reference sequence). This CDR3 is 15 amino acids long. CDR3 sequence reads: CASFLATTNTGELFF. The CDR3 DNA follows: TGTGCCAGCTTCTTAGCGACCACGAACACCGGGGAGCTGTTTTTT.

This clonotype was counted only a few times. The genes are TRBV4-3 and TRBJ1-2; tentative D call: TRBD1 (5 bases). The CDR3 extends over 16 amino acids. V lost 3 bases and J lost 4, with 18 bases in between. The germline gives CDR1 LGHNA, CDR2 YSLEER. CDR3: CASSQDPGPGPYGYTF. The CDR3 DNA reads as TGCGCCAGCAGCCAGGATCCTGGACCGGGACCCTATGGCTACACCTTC.